These 15 T cell receptor beta chains originate from one sample sequenced in a study of T-cell memory formation after mild COVID-19. From the 5' RACE reads, TCRdb called clonotypes with MiXCR, one entry per CDR3 protein. The sample lists about 430,000 distinct CDR3 sequences, 20% to 25% occurring once. Sequences were obtained from PBMCs or a T cell subset sorted from them (not recorded which). These receptors originate from an adult woman who had mild COVID-19 (a few samples of this study predate the infection). Cell type and time point are not known.

This clonotype has just a few counts. This chain joins TRBV12-3 or TRBV12-4 and TRBJ2-3; 9 bases match TRBD1. V gave up 5 bases and J gave up 0 bases; unmatched junction bases: 6. The CDR3 totals 16 residues. CDR3 sequence reads: CASSERTGASTDTQYF. CDR3 DNA: TGTGCCAGCAGTGAACGGACAGGGGCTAGCACAGATACGCAGTATTTT.

This chain uses TRBV5-4 with TRBJ2-2, with TRBD2 as a possible D gene (6 bases). The germline V and J ends were trimmed by 4 bases and 6 bases, with 10 bases remaining between them. The CDR3 runs 13 residues. Germline loops: CDR1 SGHNT, CDR2 YYREEE (reference sequence). The CDR3 loop is CASSAGGAGELFF. In DNA, the CDR3 is TGTGCCAGCAGCGCCGGCGGGGCCGGGGAGCTGTTTTTT.

This clonotype was found a few times. The genes are TRBV7-9 and TRBJ1-2; D is ambiguous. The CDR3 has 13 residues. The germline V gene encodes CDR1 SEHNR and CDR2 FQNEAQ (reference sequence). V was shortened by 4 bases and J by 3 bases, with 9 bases between the two germline ends. The CDR3 coding sequence is TGTGCCAGCAGCTCGCGGGGTTACTATGGCTACACCTTC. Translated, it gives CASSSRGYYGYTF.

This chain joins TRBV5-6 and TRBJ1-5; D remains ambiguous. CDR1 is SGHDT and CDR2 is YYEEEE in the germline V gene. The CDR3 consists of 12 residues. V gave up 4 bases and J gave up 9 bases, with 11 bases separating them. The DNA of the CDR3 is TGTGCCAGCAGCCCCCTAGGTGGGCCCCAGCATTTT. Its protein is CASSPLGGPQHF.

The V gene is TRBV5-6, the J gene TRBJ1-1; D gene ambiguous. This CDR3 has 13 amino acids. Trimming took 0 bases from V and 3 from J, leaving 6 bases between them. The germline CDR1 and CDR2 sequences are SGHDT and YYEEEE. The CDR3 sequence is CASSLELYTEAFF. For the CDR3, the DNA is TGTGCCAGCAGCTTGGAACTTTACACTGAAGCTTTCTTT.

This clonotype has just a few counts. The chain uses TRBV27 and TRBJ1-2; D is ambiguous. The V end was cut by 8 bases, the J end by 2 bases, with 15 bases between. This CDR3 is built from 14 residues. CDR1 and CDR2 (germline): MNHEY, SMNVEV (reference sequence). CDR3 loop: CASLPLNGNYGYTF. The DNA of the CDR3 is TGTGCCAGCCTCCCTCTCAATGGGAACTATGGCTACACCTTC.

V and J are TRBV18 and TRBJ2-5, with 10 bases identical to TRBD2. Trimming cost V 0 bases and J 5 bases; bases outside gene matches: 0. Germline V CDR1 and CDR2: KGHSH, LQKENI. CDR3 size: 14 residues. The CDR3 reads CASSPPAGGETQYF. The CDR3 DNA reads TGTGCCAGCTCACCACCAGCGGGAGGGGAGACCCAGTACTTC.

DNA for the CDR3: TGCGCCAGCAGCCACGGATACCGGGCCAAAGGCTTTAACTATGGCTACACCTTC. Translated, it gives CASSHGYRAKGFNYGYTF. The chain recombines TRBV5-1 with TRBJ1-2; D call uncertain. Per the germline V gene, CDR1 is SGHRS and CDR2 is YFSETQ. There are 18 residues in the CDR3. Trimming took off 4 bases at V and 1 base at J, with 23 bases between the two ends.

The rearrangement joins TRBV12-3 or TRBV12-4 to TRBJ2-3; 9 nucleotides agree with TRBD1. The CDR3 has 17 residues. V gave up 1 base and J gave up 3 bases; unmatched junction bases: 8. CDR3 coding DNA: TGTGCCAGCAGTTTAGAGGATACAGGGGGCGAAACAGATACGCAGTATTTT. Translating gives CASSLEDTGGETDTQYF.

J is TRBJ2-1 and V is TRBV20-1; D possibly corresponds to TRBD1 (6 bases). CDR1 and CDR2 from the germline V gene are DFQATT and SNEGSKA (reference sequence). The CDR3 consists of 17 residues. V lost 1 base and J 2 bases, leaving 18 bases between the germline ends. Here the CDR3 reads CSARGQKGELTYNEQFF. CDR3 bases: TGCAGTGCTAGAGGTCAGAAGGGGGAGTTGACCTACAATGAGCAGTTCTTC.

The V gene is TRBV12-3 or TRBV12-4, the J gene TRBJ1-1; 7 bases are a match to TRBD1. With V trimmed by 3 bases and J by 4 bases, 8 bases remained unmatched. The CDR3 spans 15 residues. Here the CDR3 reads CASSFGRGRGTEAFF. The CDR3 coding sequence is TGTGCCAGCAGTTTTGGTAGGGGGCGCGGCACTGAAGCTTTCTTT.

This clonotype occurred many times. The rearrangement joins TRBV28 to TRBJ2-3; perhaps D is TRBD1 or TRBD2 (6 bases each). The germline gives CDR1 MDHEN, CDR2 SYDVKM. V was clipped by 3 bases and J by 3 bases, with 10 bases between them. CDR3 length equals 14 residues. This chain's CDR3 is CASSLGGRTDTQYF. For the CDR3, the DNA is TGTGCCAGCAGTTTGGGGGGCCGTACAGATACGCAGTATTTT.

This clonotype was seen only a few times. V and J are TRBV9 and TRBJ2-1; no reliable D call. The CDR3 length is 16 residues. Germline V gene data show CDR1 as SGDLS and CDR2 as YYNGEE. Trimming pared 4 bases from V and 6 bases from J, leaving 20 bases between. In nucleotides, the CDR3 is TGTGCCAGCAGCCTGCGGACCTCAACGACGGGCAATGAGCAGTTCTTC. Translated, it gives CASSLRTSTTGNEQFF.

The J gene is TRBJ1-2, the V gene TRBV3-1; no clear D gene. Trimming removed 8 bases at V and 8 bases at J, with 12 bases between. The CDR3 has 11 residues. Germline CDR1 reads LGHDT; CDR2 reads YNNKEL (reference sequence). CDR3 loop: CASGTNLGYTF. Written as DNA, the CDR3 is TGTGCCAGCGGAACCAATCTCGGCTACACCTTC.

This clonotype occurred a few times. The V call is TRBV21-1, the J call TRBJ1-2. TRBV21-1 is reported as a pseudogene. The CDR3 is 18 residues long. CDR3 sequence: CASSTLPTSSETNYGYTF. Here the CDR3 DNA reads TGTGCCAGCAGCACACTACCTACCTCAAGCGAGACTAACTATGGCTACACCTTC.